These T cell receptor beta chains were read from a single sample in a study of blood T cell repertoires in COVID-19. Generated by immunoSEQ multiplex PCR, the TCRdb table keeps only in-frame clones and is missing some. The sample consists of around 120,000 clones, approximately 86% of them appearing once. The sequenced sample was peripheral blood. The receptor source for this set is a woman in her forties or fifties with active or convalescent COVID-19. The CDR3 runs from the conserved cysteine through the conserved F or W. Each record gives: V gene, J gene, D gene, clone size, CDR3 DNA, CDR3 protein. The D gene is left open where the match is weak. The listing skips clone size in some rows; elsewhere it reads once, few, many or a size class.

TRBV5-1,TRBJ1-2,TRBD1,NA,TGCGCCAGCAGCCCGGGACAGAACTATGGCTACACCTTC,CASSPGQNYGYTF
TRBV7-3,TRBJ1-5,NA,NA,TGTGCCAGCAGCTTGGGTGGTCTGGAGGATCAGCCCCAGCATTTT,CASSLGGLEDQPQHF
TRBV21-1,TRBJ2-7,NA,NA,TGTGCCAGCAGCAAAGAGGGACAGGGGGCGGATGGCCTAGCGCCCAGCTCCTACGAGCAGTACTTC,CASSKEGQGADGLAPSSYEQYF
TRBV6-2/TRBV6-3,TRBJ2-7,NA,NA,TGTGCCAGCAGTTACTCGAGGCTCGCCCGGGTCTTCTTCCACGAGCAGTACTTC,CASSYSRLARVFFHEQYF
TRBV7-9,TRBJ2-3,TRBD1,NA,TGTGCCAGCAGCCAGCGGACAGGGGGCATCACAGATACGCAGTATTTT,CASSQRTGGITDTQYF
TRBV7-2,TRBJ1-5,TRBD1,NA,TGTGCCAGCAGCTCGGGGACAGGGGGCAACAGCAATCAGCCCCAGCATTTT,CASSSGTGGNSNQPQHF
TRBV5-5,TRBJ1-4,TRBD1,NA,TGTGCCAGCAGCTGGGGGACAGGGGGTGAAAAACTGTTTTTT,CASSWGTGGEKLFF
TRBV13,TRBJ2-7,TRBD2,NA,TGTGCCAGCAGCTCGGGGGGACTAGCCATCTACGAGCAGTACTTC,CASSSGGLAIYEQYF
TRBV28,TRBJ2-7,NA,NA,TGTGCCAGACCGGGACACCACCCCTACGAGCAGTACTTC,CARPGHHPYEQYF
TRBV30,TRBJ2-1,NA,NA,TGTGCCGTGGAGAATACTTTTAGCTCCTACAATGAGCAGTTCTTC,CAVENTFSSYNEQFF
TRBV7-2,TRBJ2-1,TRBD1,NA,TGTGCCAGCAGCTTAACCTGGCAGGGGGCCTACAATGAGCAGTTCTTC,CASSLTWQGAYNEQFF
TRBV2,TRBJ2-1,TRBD2,NA,TGTGCCAGCAGTGGCCTGGGAGGACTAGCGCTTTACAATGAGCAGTTCTTC,CASSGLGGLALYNEQFF
TRBV5-6,TRBJ1-4,NA,NA,TGTGCCAGCAGCTTGGGGCAGGATAATGAAAAACTGTTTTTT,CASSLGQDNEKLFF
TRBV5-6,TRBJ2-7,NA,NA,TGTGCCAGCAGCTTGGTGTCCCGGGGCGAGCAGTACTTC,CASSLVSRGEQYF
TRBV28,TRBJ1-1,NA,once,TGTGCCAGCAGTTTATTCAGGGGACGGGTGAGCACTGAAGCTTTCTTT,CASSLFRGRVSTEAFF
TRBV6-1,TRBJ2-7,NA,few,TGTGCCAGCAGTGAAGCGCTTCGTGGACAGAGCTCCTACGAGCAGTACTTC,CASSEALRGQSSYEQYF
TRBV7-3,TRBJ2-1,TRBD2,NA,TGTGCCAGCAGCTCTCGGCGGGAGGGCCCCCATGAGCAGTTCTTC,CASSSRREGPHEQFF
TRBV13,TRBJ2-1,TRBD2,NA,TGTGCCAGCAGCTTAGCTTCTGGACTAGCGGACCGCAATGAGCAGTTCTTC,CASSLASGLADRNEQFF
TRBV27,TRBJ1-3,NA,NA,TGTGCCAGCAAGCCGGGTCTCTCTGGAAACACCATATATTTT,CASKPGLSGNTIYF
TRBV19,TRBJ1-2,NA,NA,TGTGCCAGTAGTATAAAGGCAGGGTGGGATGGCTACACCTTC,CASSIKAGWDGYTF
TRBV27,TRBJ1-6,TRBD1,few,TGTGCCAGCACCACCGGGACAGGGAAATCACCCCTCCACTTT,CASTTGTGKSPLHF
TRBV19,TRBJ1-1,TRBD1,NA,TGTGCCGCACGACAGGGGTCGCGGGGAGCTTTCTTT,CAARQGSRGAFF
TRBV29-1,TRBJ2-6,TRBD1,NA,TGCAGCGTTAAGGGACAGCTGGCTGGGGCCAACGTCCTGACTTTC,CSVKGQLAGANVLTF
TRBV28,TRBJ2-5,NA,once,TGTGCCAGCAGCCCCCAGGCCGTAGAGACCCAGTACTTC,CASSPQAVETQYF
TRBV29-1,TRBJ1-4,NA,NA,TGCAGCGTTCCGACAGAAGATTATGAAAAACTGTTTTTT,CSVPTEDYEKLFF
TRBV27,TRBJ2-7,NA,NA,TGTGCCAGCAGTTTGGGTCGACGACTCGAGCAGTACTTC,CASSLGRRLEQYF
TRBV6-4,TRBJ2-3,TRBD2,NA,TGTGCCTGCCCCCGGGGGGAGGACATAGATACGCAGTATTTT,CACPRGEDIDTQYF
TRBV10-2,TRBJ2-5,NA,NA,TGCGCCAGCATGGACTCCCAAGAGACCCAGTACTTC,CASMDSQETQYF
TRBV27,TRBJ2-1,NA,NA,TGTGCCAGCACTCTGTCCGGGTTGGGCAATGAGCAGTTCTTC,CASTLSGLGNEQFF
TRBV4-1,TRBJ1-2,TRBD1,NA,TGCGCCAGCAGCCCCCGGACAGGACGCTATGGCTACACCTTC,CASSPRTGRYGYTF
TRBV28,TRBJ1-1,TRBD1,NA,TGTGCCAGCAGTTTCGGGACAGCCACTGAAGCTTTCTTT,CASSFGTATEAFF
TRBV15,TRBJ2-7,NA,NA,TGTGCCACCGGCCTTCGGGGGAATCCTGCCTACGAGCAGTACTTC,CATGLRGNPAYEQYF
TRBV12-5,TRBJ2-5,NA,NA,TGTGCTAGTGGTGTCACAGGGTTGGAGACCCAGTACTTC,CASGVTGLETQYF
TRBV29-1,TRBJ2-2,NA,NA,TGCAGCGCCTTTGGCGGGTCGAACACCGGGGAGCTGTTTTTT,CSAFGGSNTGELFF
TRBV7-8,TRBJ2-7,NA,few,TGTGCCAGCAGCACCACTAGACGCTCCTACGAGCAGTACTTC,CASSTTRRSYEQYF
TRBV24-1,TRBJ2-1,TRBD1,NA,TGTGCCACCAGTGTAGGGACAGGGAACAACAATGAGCAGTTCTTC,CATSVGTGNNNEQFF
TRBV27,TRBJ1-4,TRBD1,NA,TGTGCCAGCAGGGGACAGGTACGAGATGAAAAACTGTTTTTT,CASRGQVRDEKLFF
TRBV5-4,TRBJ2-7,TRBD1,NA,TGTGCCAGCAGCCGGGACAGAGAATACGAGCAGTACTTC,CASSRDREYEQYF
TRBV30,TRBJ2-5,NA,once,TGTGCCTGGACCCAACCGGGGAGGGGGGAGACCCAGTACTTC,CAWTQPGRGETQYF
TRBV29-1,TRBJ1-2,NA,NA,TGCAGCGTTGTGGGGGAGGGGGTGGCGGGTGGCTACACCTTC,CSVVGEGVAGGYTF
TRBV28,TRBJ1-4,NA,NA,TGTGCCACGACGGGAGGTGAAAAACTGTTTTTT,CATTGGEKLFF
TRBV2,TRBJ2-2,TRBD1,once,TGTGCCAGCAGCCGACAGGGGGCGGTGGCGGGTGGGGAGCTGTTTTTT,CASSRQGAVAGGELFF
TRBV7-2,TRBJ2-6,NA,NA,TGTGCCAGCAGCTTAGACAGGGCTAGAGCTGGGGCCAACGTCCTGACTTTC,CASSLDRARAGANVLTF
TRBV12-3/TRBV12-4,TRBJ2-4,NA,NA,TGTGCCAGCAGCCAACAGAAAAACATTCAGTACTTC,CASSQQKNIQYF
TRBV10-3,TRBJ2-1,NA,NA,TGTGCCTCGTCCGAGGGAAGCTCCTACAATGAGCAGTTCTTC,CASSEGSSYNEQFF
TRBV7-9,TRBJ2-3,TRBD2,NA,TGTGCCAGCAGTTCGGGACTAGCGGACACAGATACGCAGTATTTT,CASSSGLADTDTQYF